This TCR beta chain was found in a study of blood T cell repertoires in COVID-19. For the study at large: Nucleic acid was either cDNA or gDNA, and it came from T cells, B-cell-depleted T cells, or PBMCs.

As handled by the study authors: From reference gene primer amplification, estimates of nucleated cell counts were derived. Clones were read by immunoSEQ multiplex PCR, and TCRdb kept only the in-frame ones, dropping some. Clone size and V and J calls were adopted from that table, with D and trimming inferred from the DNA. This sample has about 120,000 clones, with around three quarters found just once. The germline V gene encodes CDR1 SNHLY and CDR2 FYNNEI. With 6 bases removed from V and 4 bases from J, the gap between germline ends came to 16 bases. There are 15 residues in the CDR3. This clone appeared a single time.

The V and J genes are TRBV2 and TRBJ1-5; possible D gene TRBD1, 5 bases. This TCR was recovered from a woman of 80 years or more with acute or convalescent COVID-19. Sequencing was done on a sample of peripheral blood. The CDR3 DNA reads TGTGCCAGCAGACGGACACACCACGAGAATCAGCCCCAGCATTTT. Translating gives CASRRTHHENQPQHF.